This TCR beta chain was sequenced during a study of OX40 agonist ivuxolimab in advanced cancers. At the level of the whole study: Ivuxolimab, which targeted the costimulatory receptor OX40 (CD134), was an agonistic, fully human IgG2 monoclonal antibody. Intravenous ivuxolimab was administered to patients every 2 weeks at six dose levels: 0.01, 0.1, 0.3, 1.5, 3 and 10 mg/kg. Among the roughly 50 dose-escalation patients, about 20 had hepatocellular carcinoma, approximately 15 melanoma, 9 renal cell carcinoma and 9 head and neck cancer. A male proportion of around 83% and a mean age of around 60 years, ranging from 23 to 79, were recorded for the dose-escalation cohort. Prior anti-PD-1, anti-PD-L1 or anti-CTLA-4 therapy was permitted, and approximately 42% of dose-escalation patients had received checkpoint inhibitors. Three dose-escalation patients achieved partial responses, one with hepatocellular carcinoma and two with cutaneous melanoma. Peripheral TCRbeta sequencing was intended to test whether TCR sequence diversity was altered and clonal T-cell expansion was caused by ivuxolimab. The paper reports the monotherapy dose-escalation portion (N of about 47 patients) of the phase I ivuxolimab trial.

With regard to this clone: Its cognate antigen has yet to be identified. Base-call qualities are not available, and no considerably larger clone is one nucleotide away.

Including cysteine and phenylalanine, the CDR3 has 13 amino acids. Just CDR3 DNA is preserved here, 39 bases in frame from base 1. CDR1 is given as MNHNY and CDR2 as SVGAGI, both from the germline V gene (reference sequence). Trimming takes 5 bases from V and 1 base from J, and the germline ends sit 6 bases apart. The trial excluded patients who had a history of autoimmune disease or were on systemic immunosuppression. Peripheral blood for TCR sequencing was drawn from every dose cohort at baseline, at cycle 4 day 1 and at cycle 7 day 1. The samples were taken from a phase I, first-in-human, multicenter, open-label dose-escalation trial of ivuxolimab. Adults with locally advanced or metastatic melanoma, renal cell carcinoma, hepatocellular carcinoma or head and neck squamous cell carcinoma were enrolled in the trial. CD4+ and CD8+ T cells were sorted separately from peripheral blood before TCR sequencing.

Genomic DNA was isolated from the sorted cells so that the TCRbeta CDR3 region could be sequenced. TCRbeta CDR3 regions were sequenced using the immunoSEQ Assay. Imported from immuneACCESS, the table was reduced by TCRdb to in-frame sequences with V and J called. These copies leave out some clones; in studies compared against another copy, an unresolved V gene accounts for under half, and the cause of the remainder is not known. The sample table holds 35,000 to 50,000 clones, of which approximately 86% were seen once. The ten largest clones add up to 30% to 35% of the sample. The paper's findings and limits, for the study overall: At doses of 0.1 to 3.0 mg/kg, clonal expansion of both CD4+ and CD8+ blood T cells was observed from baseline to week 6. Low levels of normalized T-cell clonal expansion were also shown by some nonresponding patients. Antigen specificity was not determined for the clonally expanded peripheral T cells. In the 0.1-3.0 mg/kg groups, partial responders were among the patients with the lowest normalized peripheral clonal expansion, particularly in CD8+ T cells. After ivuxolimab, expanded clones were on average more numerous among CD8+ T cells than among CD4+ T cells.

Sample: CD4+ or CD8+ T cells sorted from blood, taken in a trial of the OX40 agonist ivuxolimab. Rearrangement joined TRBV6-6 to TRBJ1-3, with the D gene not clear enough to name. The receptor was isolated from an adult with an advanced solid tumor such as melanoma, head and neck, liver or kidney cancer. This receptor has the CDR3 CASSRESGNTIYF. Here is the DNA: TGTGCCAGCAGTCGAGAATCTGGAAACACCATATATTTT.